This paragraph covers one TCR beta chain sequence. This record belongs to a study of spatial heterogeneity in lung cancer. Study background: PBMC samples from follow-up, where available, were sequenced a median of roughly two years after resection. More than nine raw reads, on average, carried each unique TCR and UMI combination.

Time point of the sample: blood at routine non-recurrence follow-up after resection. Unsorted whole RNA samples from tumor, nontumor lung or frozen PBMC were sequenced. TCRdb called the 5' RACE reads again in MiXCR, with one record for every CDR3 protein. The sample has 49,000 or so distinct CDR3 sequences; over 9.5% are singletons. This TCR derives from a male donor with early-stage non-small cell lung cancer. The source material was PBMCs, sampled at follow-up.

Written as DNA, the CDR3 is TGTGCCTGGAAGACCCAGGTCCTCTCCTACGAGCAGTACTTC. Translated, it gives CAWKTQVLSYEQYF. The J gene is TRBJ2-7, the V gene TRBV30; no firm D call. The length of the CDR3 is 14 residues. CDR1 and CDR2 (germline): GTSNPN, SVGIG (reference sequence). V lost 4 bases and J lost 0, with 13 bases in between.